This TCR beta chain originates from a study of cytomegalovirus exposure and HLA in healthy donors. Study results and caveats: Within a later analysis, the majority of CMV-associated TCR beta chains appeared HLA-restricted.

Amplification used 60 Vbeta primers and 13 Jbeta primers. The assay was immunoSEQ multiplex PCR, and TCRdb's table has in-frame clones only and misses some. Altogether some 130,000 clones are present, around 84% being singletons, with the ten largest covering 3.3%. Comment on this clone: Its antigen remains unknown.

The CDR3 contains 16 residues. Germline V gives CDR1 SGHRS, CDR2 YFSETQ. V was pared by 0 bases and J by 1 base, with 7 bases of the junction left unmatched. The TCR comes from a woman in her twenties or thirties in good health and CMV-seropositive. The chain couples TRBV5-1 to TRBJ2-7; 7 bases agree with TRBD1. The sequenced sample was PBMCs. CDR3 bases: TGCGCCAGCAGCTTGGCCCGGGACAGACCATCCTACGAGCAGTACTTC. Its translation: CASSLARDRPSYEQYF.